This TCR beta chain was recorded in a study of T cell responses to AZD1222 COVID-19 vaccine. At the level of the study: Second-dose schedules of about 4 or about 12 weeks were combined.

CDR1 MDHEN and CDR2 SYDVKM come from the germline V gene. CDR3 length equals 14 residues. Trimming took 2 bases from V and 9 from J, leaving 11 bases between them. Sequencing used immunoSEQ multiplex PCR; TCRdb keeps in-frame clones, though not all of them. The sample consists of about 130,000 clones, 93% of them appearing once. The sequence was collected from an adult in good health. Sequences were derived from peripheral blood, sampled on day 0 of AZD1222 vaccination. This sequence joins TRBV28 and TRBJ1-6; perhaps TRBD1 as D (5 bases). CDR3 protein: CASSLGGARSPLHF. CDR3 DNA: TGTGCCAGCAGTTTAGGAGGGGCGCGTTCACCCCTCCACTTT.